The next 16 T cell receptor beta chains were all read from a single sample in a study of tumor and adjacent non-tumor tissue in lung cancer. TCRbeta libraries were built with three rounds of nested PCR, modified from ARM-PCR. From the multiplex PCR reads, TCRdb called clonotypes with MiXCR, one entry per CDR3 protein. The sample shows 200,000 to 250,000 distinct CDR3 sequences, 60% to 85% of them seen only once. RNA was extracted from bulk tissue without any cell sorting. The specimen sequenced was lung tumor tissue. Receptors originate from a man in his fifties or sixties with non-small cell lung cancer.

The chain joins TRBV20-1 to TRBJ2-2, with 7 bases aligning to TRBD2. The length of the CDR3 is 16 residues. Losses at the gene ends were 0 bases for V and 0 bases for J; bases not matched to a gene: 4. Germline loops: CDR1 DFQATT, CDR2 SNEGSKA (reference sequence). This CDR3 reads CSARDPGLSNTGELFF. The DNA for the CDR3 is TGCAGTGCTAGAGACCCGGGACTATCGAACACCGGGGAGCTGTTTTTT.

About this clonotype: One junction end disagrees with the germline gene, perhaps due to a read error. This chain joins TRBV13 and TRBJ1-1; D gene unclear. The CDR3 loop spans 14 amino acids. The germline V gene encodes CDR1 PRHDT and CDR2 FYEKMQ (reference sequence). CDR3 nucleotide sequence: TGTGGCAGCAGCTTAAGCGATGGGGATACTGAAGCTTTCTTT. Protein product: CGSSLSDGDTEAFF.

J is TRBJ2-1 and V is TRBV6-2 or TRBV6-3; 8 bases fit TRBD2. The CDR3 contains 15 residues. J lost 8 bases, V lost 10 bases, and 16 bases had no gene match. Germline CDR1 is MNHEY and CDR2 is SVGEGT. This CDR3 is CANIYRGGRRDEQFF. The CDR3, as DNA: TGTGCCAACATTTATAGAGGCGGGAGGCGAGATGAGCAGTTCTTC.

CDR3 in amino acids: CASSPGLASFNEQFF. CDR3 sequence (DNA): TGTGCCAGCAGTCCCGGACTAGCAAGTTTCAATGAGCAGTTCTTC. J is TRBJ2-1 and V is TRBV6-2 or TRBV6-3, with 8 bases that match TRBD2. With 5 bases clipped from V and 6 bases from J, the junction kept 9 bases outside the gene matches. Germline V CDR1 and CDR2: MNHEY, SVGEGT. There are 15 residues in the CDR3.

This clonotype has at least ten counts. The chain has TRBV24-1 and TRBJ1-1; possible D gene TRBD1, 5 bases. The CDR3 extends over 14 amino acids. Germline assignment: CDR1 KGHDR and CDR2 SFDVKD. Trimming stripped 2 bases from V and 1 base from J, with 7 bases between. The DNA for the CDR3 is TGTGCCACCAGTGATTACCAGGGGAACACTGAAGCTTTCTTT. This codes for CATSDYQGNTEAFF.

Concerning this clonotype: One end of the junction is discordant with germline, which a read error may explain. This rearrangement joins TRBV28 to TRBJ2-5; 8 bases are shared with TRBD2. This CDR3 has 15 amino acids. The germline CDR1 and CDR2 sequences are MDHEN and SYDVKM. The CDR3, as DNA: TGTGCCAGCACTATAATGCGGGGGGAACAAGAGAGCCAGTACTTC. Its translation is CASTIMRGEQESQYF. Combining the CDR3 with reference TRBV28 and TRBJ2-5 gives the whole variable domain DVKVTQSSRYLVKRTGEKVFLECVQDMDHENMFWYRQDPGLGLRLIYFSYDVKMKEKGDIPEGYSVSREKKERFSLILESASTNQTSMYLCASTIMRGEQESQYFGPGTRLLVL.

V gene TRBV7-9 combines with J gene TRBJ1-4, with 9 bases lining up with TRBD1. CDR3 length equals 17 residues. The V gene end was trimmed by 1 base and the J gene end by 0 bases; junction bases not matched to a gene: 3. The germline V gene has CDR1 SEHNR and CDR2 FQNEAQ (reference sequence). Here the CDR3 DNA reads TGTGCCAGCAGCTTAGAACAGGGGGCACCAACTAATGAAAAACTGTTTTTT. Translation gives CASSLEQGAPTNEKLFF.

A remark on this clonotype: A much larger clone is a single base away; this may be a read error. CDR3 protein: CASSQPKRMRDSGEQFF. Written as DNA, the CDR3 is TGTGCCAGCAGCCAACCCAAAAGGATGAGGGACTCCGGTGAGCAGTTCTTC. V and J are TRBV4-2 and TRBJ2-1; D might be TRBD2 (6 bases). Germline values: CDR1 LGHNA, CDR2 YNFKEQ. Trimming removed 2 bases from V and 9 bases from J, with 23 bases in between. This CDR3 has 17 amino acids.

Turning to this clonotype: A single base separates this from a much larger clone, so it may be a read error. The CDR3 DNA reads as TGCAGTGCAATGACGGAGACCTATGGCTACACCTTC. Amino acid sequence: CSAMTETYGYTF. The gene calls are TRBV20-1 and TRBJ1-2; D is ambiguous. Looked up from germline, CDR1 is DFQATT and CDR2 is SNEGSKA (reference sequence). This CDR3 is built from 12 residues. Trimming took 6 bases from V and 4 from J, leaving 12 bases between them.

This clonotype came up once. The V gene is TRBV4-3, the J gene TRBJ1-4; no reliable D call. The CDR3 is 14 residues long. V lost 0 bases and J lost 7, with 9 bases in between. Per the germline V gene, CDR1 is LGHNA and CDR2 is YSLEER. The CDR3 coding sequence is TGCGCCAGCAGCCAAGACATAGTCCGTGAAAAACTGTTTTTT. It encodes CASSQDIVREKLFF.

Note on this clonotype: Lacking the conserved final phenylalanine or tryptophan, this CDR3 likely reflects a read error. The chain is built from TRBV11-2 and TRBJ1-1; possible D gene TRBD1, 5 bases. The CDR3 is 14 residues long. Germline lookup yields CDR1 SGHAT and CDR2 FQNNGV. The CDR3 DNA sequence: TGTGCGGGCAGCTTAGTCGGGAGGGGCACTGAAGCTTTCTCT. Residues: CAGSLVGRGTEAFS.

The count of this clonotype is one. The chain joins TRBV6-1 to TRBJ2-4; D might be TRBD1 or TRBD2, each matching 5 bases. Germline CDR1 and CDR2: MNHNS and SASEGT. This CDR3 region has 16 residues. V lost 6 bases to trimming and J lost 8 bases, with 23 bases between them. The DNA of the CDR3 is TGTGCCAGCAGGGAACATTTAGGGGTCCTGGAGGACATTCAGTACTTC. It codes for CASREHLGVLEDIQYF.

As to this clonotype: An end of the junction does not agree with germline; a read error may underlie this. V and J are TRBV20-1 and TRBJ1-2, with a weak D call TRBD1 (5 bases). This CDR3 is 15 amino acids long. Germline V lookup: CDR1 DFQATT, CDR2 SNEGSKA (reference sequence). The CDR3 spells CTARVRATVNYGYTF. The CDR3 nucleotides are TGCACTGCTAGAGTTCGGGCGACAGTGAACTATGGTTACACCTTC.

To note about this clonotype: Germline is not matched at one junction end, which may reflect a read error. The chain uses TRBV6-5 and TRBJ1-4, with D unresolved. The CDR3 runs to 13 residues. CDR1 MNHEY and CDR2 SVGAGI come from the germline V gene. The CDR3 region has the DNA TGTGTCAGCACTTTATCTTTGGGGGAAAAACTGTTTTTT. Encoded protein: CVSTLSLGEKLFF.

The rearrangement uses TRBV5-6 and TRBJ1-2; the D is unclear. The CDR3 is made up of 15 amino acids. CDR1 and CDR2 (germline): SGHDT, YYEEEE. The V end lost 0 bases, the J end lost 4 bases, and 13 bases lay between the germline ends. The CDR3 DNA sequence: TGTGCCAGCAGCTTGGTGGCTTTCGATTTCTATGGCTACACCTTC. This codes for CASSLVAFDFYGYTF.

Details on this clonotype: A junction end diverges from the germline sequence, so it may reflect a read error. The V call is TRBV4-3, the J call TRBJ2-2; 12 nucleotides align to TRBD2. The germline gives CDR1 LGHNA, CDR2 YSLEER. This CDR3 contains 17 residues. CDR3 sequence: CASSPLAGGPGPAELFF. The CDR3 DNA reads TGCGCCAGCAGCCCCCTAGCGGGAGGGCCCGGGCCTGCGGAGCTGTTCTTT.